Listed below are T cell receptor beta chains from one sample, sequenced in a study of vaccination and CD4 T cells after COVID-19. TCRdb reprocessed the PCR reads via MiXCR and lists one record per CDR3 protein. The table includes around 23,000 distinct CDR3 sequences, over 40% detected once. Their recognized antigens are unknown. The specimen comprised CD4+ T cells from blood, cultured in vitro, sampled about 7 months after SARS-CoV-2 vaccination. The receptors were gathered from a human donor who had recovered from COVID-19. Both conserved end residues are part of each CDR3. The D gene is left open where the match is weak. Size is omitted from some rows. Given values are once, few, many or a class for expanded clones.

J gene,D gene,clone size,V gene,CDR3 DNA,CDR3 protein
TRBJ1-5,-,few,TRBV7-9,TGTGCCAGCAGCCTCGGGGATCAGCCCCAGCATTTT,CASSLGDQPQHF
TRBJ2-5,TRBD2,medium-sized,TRBV20-1,TGCAGTGCCCCCCAGCGGGATAAAGGAGAGACCCAGTACTTC,CSAPQRDKGETQYF
TRBJ2-5,-,-,TRBV1,TGCACCAGCAGCCGACTAGGCGCCGAGACCCAGTACTTC,CTSSRLGAETQYF
TRBJ1-5,-,few,TRBV6-2/TRBV6-3,TGTGCCAGCAGTTTCAGACAGTCCAATCAGCCCCAGCATTTT,CASSFRQSNQPQHF
TRBJ2-7,-,-,TRBV7-8,TGTGCCAGCAGCCGGGGTTTGACCTACGAGCAGTACTTC,CASSRGLTYEQYF
TRBJ2-1,TRBD2,-,TRBV6-1,TGTGCCAGCAGTGAATATGGACTAGCGGGAGGGAGTGAGCAGTTCTTC,CASSEYGLAGGSEQFF
TRBJ2-5,-,-,TRBV27,TGTGCCAGCAGTCGCCTAAGCACTGGGGCCAGAGAGACCCAGTACTTC,CASSRLSTGARETQYF
TRBJ2-7,-,once,TRBV6-1,TGTGCCAGCAGGCATGCCGGGACGGGAACCTACGAGCAGTACTTC,CASRHAGTGTYEQYF
TRBJ2-7,TRBD2,few,TRBV7-9,TGTGCCAGCAGCTTAGGGGGGGGGGCCTACGAGCAGTACTTC,CASSLGGGAYEQYF
TRBJ1-2,-,few,TRBV6-1,TGTGCCAGCAGTGAACTTGGGGGGCGAGGCTACACCTTC,CASSELGGRGYTF
TRBJ2-3,-,-,TRBV5-1,TGCGCCAGCAGCCTTCTCCTCACAGATACGCAGTATTTT,CASSLLLTDTQYF
TRBJ2-6,TRBD1,-,TRBV2,TGTGCCAGGTCGTCAGGGGGGACAGGGGGAATCTCTGGGGCCAACGTCCTGACTTTC,CARSSGGTGGISGANVLTF
TRBJ1-6,-,-,TRBV28,TGTGCCAGCAGTCAATTTGGCCAGAGCTCCTATAATTCACCCCTCCACTTT,CASSQFGQSSYNSPLHF
TRBJ1-5,-,few,TRBV7-2,TGTGCCAGCAGCTTAAGTGGGACTCAGCCCCAGCATTTT,CASSLSGTQPQHF
TRBJ2-1,TRBD2,-,TRBV20-1,TGCAGTGCTTCCAAGGGACTAGACTCCTACAATGAGCAGTTCTTC,CSASKGLDSYNEQFF
TRBJ1-2,TRBD1,-,TRBV7-3,TGTGCCAGCAGCTCTACAGGGGGCAATGGCTACACCTTC,CASSSTGGNGYTF
TRBJ2-2,TRBD1,-,TRBV6-2/TRBV6-3,TGTGCCAGCAATAGGGGGCACACCGGGGAGCTGTTTTTT,CASNRGHTGELFF
TRBJ2-1,TRBD2,few,TRBV27,TGTGCCAGCCTAGCGGGAGGGCCTAAGATGAATGAGCAGTTCTTC,CASLAGGPKMNEQFF
TRBJ2-3,-,-,TRBV27,TGTGCCAGCAGTTCGTACACAGATACGCAGTATTTT,CASSSYTDTQYF
TRBJ2-3,TRBD2,-,TRBV20-1,TGCAGTGCTAGTTGGGCTAGCGGGAGATTGGCAGATACGCAGTATTTT,CSASWASGRLADTQYF
TRBJ2-1,TRBD2,medium-sized,TRBV28,TGTGCCAGCAGTTTAGACCGACTAGCGGGAGAGTCGAAGTTCTTC,CASSLDRLAGESKFF
TRBJ1-2,-,-,TRBV5-1,TGCGCCAGCAGCCCCGAGGGCGTAGCTAACTATGGCTACACCTTC,CASSPEGVANYGYTF
TRBJ2-3,TRBD2,-,TRBV6-1,TGTGCCACAGGAGGAATAGGAGGCGGGAGGGGAGATACGCAGTATTTT,CATGGIGGGRGDTQYF
TRBJ2-3,-,-,TRBV4-3,TGCGCCAGCAGTGACCTTAGCACAGATACGCAGTATTTT,CASSDLSTDTQYF
TRBJ1-5,-,few,TRBV19,TGTGCCAGTAGTATCCGAAGGCTGATCAATCAGCCCCAGCATTTT,CASSIRRLINQPQHF
TRBJ1-1,-,once,TRBV7-9,TGTGCCAGCAGCTTACGGTGGCAGGAGGTAATGAACACTGAAGCTTTCTTT,CASSLRWQEVMNTEAFF
TRBJ2-7,-,-,TRBV6-2/TRBV6-3,TGTGCCAGCAGTCTCGTGAGTCCACCCTCCTACGAGCAGTACTTC,CASSLVSPPSYEQYF
TRBJ2-3,TRBD2,once,TRBV20-1,TGCAGTGCTACACTGGTTAGCGGGAGGGAGAATACGCAGTATTTT,CSATLVSGRENTQYF
TRBJ2-7,TRBD2,few,TRBV6-2/TRBV6-3,TGTGCCAGCAGTTTCCGGACTAGCGGTTCCTACGAGCAGTACTTC,CASSFRTSGSYEQYF
TRBJ1-2,-,few,TRBV7-9,TGTGCCAGCAGCTTCAGTCAGGGGCACTATGGCTACACCTTC,CASSFSQGHYGYTF
TRBJ1-1,-,few,TRBV7-3,TGTGCCAGCAGCTACACGGGGAACACTGAAGCTTTCTTT,CASSYTGNTEAFF
TRBJ1-1,-,-,TRBV21-1,TGTGCCAGCAGCAAAGCGGTTGAGGGGATGAACACTGAAGCTTTCTTT,CASSKAVEGMNTEAFF
TRBJ2-5,-,few,TRBV20-1,TGCAGTGCTAAACGAGGACAAGAGACCCAGTACTTC,CSAKRGQETQYF
TRBJ1-1,-,-,TRBV20-1,TGCAGTGCCCTTTCATTAGCGGTAGCTTTCTTT,CSALSLAVAFF
TRBJ2-1,-,-,TRBV24-1,TGTGCCACCAGTGATTTTGGCTCCCCCCAGTTCTTC,CATSDFGSPQFF
TRBJ2-7,TRBD1,-,TRBV20-1,TGCAGTGCCCCGAAGGACAGGAATAGTCCCTACGAGCAGTACTTC,CSAPKDRNSPYEQYF
TRBJ1-5,TRBD1,-,TRBV20-1,TGCAGTGCCCCCCGCAACGGACCGGGACAGGGGAGTCAGCCCCAGCATTTT,CSAPRNGPGQGSQPQHF
TRBJ2-7,TRBD2,-,TRBV7-9,TGTGCCAGCAGCTGGACTAGCGGGAGGGCCGTGGGATCCTACGAGCAGTACTTC,CASSWTSGRAVGSYEQYF
TRBJ2-7,TRBD1,-,TRBV15,TGTGCCACCAGCAGAGGAGGCGGACAGGGGGCTTACGAGCAGTACTTC,CATSRGGGQGAYEQYF
TRBJ2-7,-,-,TRBV6-1,TGTGCCAGCAGTGAAGAAGTTATCTACGAGCAGTACTTC,CASSEEVIYEQYF
TRBJ2-5,-,-,TRBV12-3/TRBV12-4,TGTGCCAGCAGGAAAACCTCAGAGACCCAGTACTTC,CASRKTSETQYF
TRBJ1-5,-,-,TRBV6-1,TGTGCCAGCAGCGAACAGGGTTATCAGCCCCAGCATTTT,CASSEQGYQPQHF
TRBJ2-7,-,once,TRBV10-3,TGTGCCATCAGTGATTCTGGCGCGAAAACCTACGAGCAGTACTTC,CAISDSGAKTYEQYF
TRBJ2-7,TRBD2,few,TRBV6-1,TGTGCCAGCAGTGATATAGCGGGTCACTCCTACGAGCAGTACTTC,CASSDIAGHSYEQYF
TRBJ2-1,TRBD2,-,TRBV20-1,TGCAGTGCGGATCTAGCGGCCTACAATGAGCAGTTCTTC,CSADLAAYNEQFF